The clone carrying this T cell receptor (beta chain) was recorded a few times. Produced via immunoSEQ multiplex PCR; TCRdb's table is partial and in-frame only. Of tens of thousands of clones listed, approximately 80% are singletons. The CDR3 spans 12 residues. Germline V gene sequence: CDR1 MDHEN, CDR2 SYDVKM. V gave up 6 bases and J gave up 9 bases, with 12 bases separating them. As to time point: baseline pretreatment blood. Treatment specified: 15 Gy SBRT to primary tumor, nephrectomy 4 weeks later. This specimen comes from a study of radiation and T cells in renal cell carcinoma. The chain has TRBV28 and TRBJ1-5; D might be TRBD1 (5 bases). This material consisted of blood, taken from a patient whose treatment included radiotherapy and nephrectomy. The TCR originated in a man in his fifties or sixties with renal cell carcinoma. CDR3 coding DNA: TGTGCCAGCAGCGTCCAGGGTTGGCCCCAGCATTTT. Protein sequence: CASSVQGWPQHF. Variable domain in full (rest from reference TRBV28 and TRBJ1-5): DVKVTQSSRYLVKRTGEKVFLECVQDMDHENMFWYRQDPGLGLRLIYFSYDVKMKEKGDIPEGYSVSREKKERFSLILESASTNQTSMYLCASSVQGWPQHFGDGTRLSIL.